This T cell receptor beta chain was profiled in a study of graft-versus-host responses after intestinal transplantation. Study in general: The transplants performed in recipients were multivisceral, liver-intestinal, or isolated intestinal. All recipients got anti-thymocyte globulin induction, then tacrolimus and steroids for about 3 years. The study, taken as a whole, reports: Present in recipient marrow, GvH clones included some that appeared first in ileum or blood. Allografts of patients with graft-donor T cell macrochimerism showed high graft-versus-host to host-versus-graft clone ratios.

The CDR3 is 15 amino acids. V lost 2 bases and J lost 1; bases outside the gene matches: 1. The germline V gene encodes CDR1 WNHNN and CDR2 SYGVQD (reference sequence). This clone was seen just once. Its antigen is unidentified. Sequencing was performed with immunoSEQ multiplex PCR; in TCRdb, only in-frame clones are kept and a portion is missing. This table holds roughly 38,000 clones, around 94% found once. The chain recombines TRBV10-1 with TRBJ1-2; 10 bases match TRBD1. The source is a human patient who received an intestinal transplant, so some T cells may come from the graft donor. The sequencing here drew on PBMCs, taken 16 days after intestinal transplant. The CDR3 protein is CASSEDRGLNYGYTF. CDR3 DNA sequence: TGCGCCAGCAGTGAGGACAGGGGGCTTAACTATGGCTACACCTTC.